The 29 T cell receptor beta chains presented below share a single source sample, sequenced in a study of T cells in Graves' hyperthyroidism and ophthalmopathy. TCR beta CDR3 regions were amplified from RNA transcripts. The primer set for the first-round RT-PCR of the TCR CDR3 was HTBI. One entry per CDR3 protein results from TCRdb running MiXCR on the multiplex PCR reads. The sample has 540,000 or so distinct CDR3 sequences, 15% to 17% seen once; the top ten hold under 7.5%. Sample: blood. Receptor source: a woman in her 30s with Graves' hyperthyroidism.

The CDR3 nucleotides read TGTGCCACCAGTGGGACAGGGTATGAGGGGGAGCAGTACTTC. Protein sequence: CATSGTGYEGEQYF. The gene calls are TRBV24-1 and TRBJ2-7; 8 bases are shared with TRBD1. Germline CDR1 reads KGHDR; CDR2 reads SFDVKD. This CDR3 has 14 residues. V shed 5 bases, J shed 7 bases, and the junction held 9 bases outside the gene matches.

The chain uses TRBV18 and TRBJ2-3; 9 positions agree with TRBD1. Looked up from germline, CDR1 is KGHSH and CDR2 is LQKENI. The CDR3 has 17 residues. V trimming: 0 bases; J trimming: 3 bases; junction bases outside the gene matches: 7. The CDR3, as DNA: TGTGCCAGCTCACCACCGGTCCCGGGACAGGGTACAGATACGCAGTATTTT. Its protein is CASSPPVPGQGTDTQYF.

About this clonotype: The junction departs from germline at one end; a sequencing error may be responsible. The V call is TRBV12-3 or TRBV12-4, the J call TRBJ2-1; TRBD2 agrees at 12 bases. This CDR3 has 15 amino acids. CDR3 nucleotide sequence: TGTGCCAGCAGTCTAGCGGGAGGGCCCACAGATGAGCAGTTCTTC. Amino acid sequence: CASSLAGGPTDEQFF.

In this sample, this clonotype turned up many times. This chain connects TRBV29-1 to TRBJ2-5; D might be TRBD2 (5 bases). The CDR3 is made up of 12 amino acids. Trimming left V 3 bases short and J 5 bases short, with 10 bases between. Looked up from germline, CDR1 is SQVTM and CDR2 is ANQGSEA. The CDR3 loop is CSVELREETQYF. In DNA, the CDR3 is TGCAGCGTTGAGCTTAGGGAGGAGACCCAGTACTTC.

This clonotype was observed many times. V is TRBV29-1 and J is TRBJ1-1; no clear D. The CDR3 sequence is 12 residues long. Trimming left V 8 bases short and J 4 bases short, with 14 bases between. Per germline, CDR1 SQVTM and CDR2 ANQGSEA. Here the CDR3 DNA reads TGCAGCAGTTCAAAGGGAGGCACTGAAGCTTTCTTT. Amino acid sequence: CSSSKGGTEAFF. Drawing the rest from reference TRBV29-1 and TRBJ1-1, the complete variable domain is SAVISQKPSRDICQRGTSLTIQCQVDSQVTMMFWYRQQPGQSLTLIATANQGSEATYESGFVIDKFPISRPNLTFSTLTVSNMSPEDSSIYLCSSSKGGTEAFFGQGTRLTVV.

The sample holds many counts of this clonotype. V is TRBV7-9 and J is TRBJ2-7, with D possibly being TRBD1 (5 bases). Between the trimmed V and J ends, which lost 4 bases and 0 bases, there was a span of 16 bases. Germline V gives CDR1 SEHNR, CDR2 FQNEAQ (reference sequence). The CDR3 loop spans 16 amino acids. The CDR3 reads CASSSASGPPSYEQYF. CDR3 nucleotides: TGTGCCAGCAGCTCTGCATCAGGGCCCCCCTCCTACGAGCAGTACTTC.

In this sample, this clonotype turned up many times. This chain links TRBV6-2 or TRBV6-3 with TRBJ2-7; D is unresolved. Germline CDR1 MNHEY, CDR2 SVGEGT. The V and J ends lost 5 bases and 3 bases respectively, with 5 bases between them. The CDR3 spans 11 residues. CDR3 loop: CASSRGYEQYF. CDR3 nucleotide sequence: TGTGCCAGCAGTCGAGGCTACGAGCAGTACTTC.

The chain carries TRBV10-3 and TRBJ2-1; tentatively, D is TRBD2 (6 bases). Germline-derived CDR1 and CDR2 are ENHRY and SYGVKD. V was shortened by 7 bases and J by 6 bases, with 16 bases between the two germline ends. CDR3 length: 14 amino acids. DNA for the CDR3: TGTGCCATCATGGGGGACGGGGGAGTCAATGAGCAGTTCTTC. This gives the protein CAIMGDGGVNEQFF.

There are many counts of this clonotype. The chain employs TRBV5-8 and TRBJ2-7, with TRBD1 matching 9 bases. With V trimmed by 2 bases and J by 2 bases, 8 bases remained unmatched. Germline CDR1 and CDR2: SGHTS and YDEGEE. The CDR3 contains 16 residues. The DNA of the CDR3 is TGTGCCAGCAGCTTCCCCTTGGGACAGGGAACCTACGAGCAGTACTTC. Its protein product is CASSFPLGQGTYEQYF.

CDR3 residues: CASSPLSGRYLESPYEQYF. The CDR3 region has the DNA TGTGCCAGCAGTCCCCTAAGCGGGAGGTACCTTGAGTCCCCCTACGAGCAGTACTTC. The chain recombines TRBV6-1 with TRBJ2-7; TRBD2 agrees at 9 bases. The V gene end was trimmed by 5 bases and the J gene end by 2 bases; junction bases not matched to a gene: 19. The CDR3 spans 19 residues. In germline, CDR1 is MNHNS, CDR2 SASEGT.

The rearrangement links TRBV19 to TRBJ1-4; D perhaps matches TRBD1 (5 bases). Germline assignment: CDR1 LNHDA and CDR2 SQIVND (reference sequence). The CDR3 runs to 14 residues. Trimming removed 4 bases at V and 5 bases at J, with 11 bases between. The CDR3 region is CASSTRQSNEKLFF. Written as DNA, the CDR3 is TGTGCCAGTAGTACGAGACAGAGCAATGAAAAACTGTTTTTT.

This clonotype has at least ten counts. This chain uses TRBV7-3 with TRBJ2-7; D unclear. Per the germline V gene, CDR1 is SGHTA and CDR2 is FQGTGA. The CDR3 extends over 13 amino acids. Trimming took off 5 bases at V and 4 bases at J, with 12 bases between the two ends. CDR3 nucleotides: TGTGCCAGCAGCCCGTACCCCGGGTACGAGCAGTACTTC. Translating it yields CASSPYPGYEQYF.

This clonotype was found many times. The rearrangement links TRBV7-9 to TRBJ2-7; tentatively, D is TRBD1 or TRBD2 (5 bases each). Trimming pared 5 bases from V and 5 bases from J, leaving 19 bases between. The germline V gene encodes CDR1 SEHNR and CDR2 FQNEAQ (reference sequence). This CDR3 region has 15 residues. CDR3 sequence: CASSITLGPTDEQYF. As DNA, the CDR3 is TGTGCCAGCAGCATCACCCTGGGACCCACGGACGAGCAGTACTTC.

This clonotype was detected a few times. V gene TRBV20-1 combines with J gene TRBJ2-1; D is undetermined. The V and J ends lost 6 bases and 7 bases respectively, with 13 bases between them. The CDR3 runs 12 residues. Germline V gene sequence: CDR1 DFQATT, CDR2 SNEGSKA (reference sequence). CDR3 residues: CSADPTHNEQFF. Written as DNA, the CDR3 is TGCAGTGCCGACCCTACCCATAATGAGCAGTTCTTC.

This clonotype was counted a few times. This CDR3 is CASKTGETEQYF. The CDR3 DNA is TGTGCCAGCAAAACCGGGGAGACCGAGCAGTACTTC. This sequence joins TRBV27 and TRBJ2-7; a possible D gene is TRBD2 (5 bases). Germline lookup yields CDR1 MNHEY and CDR2 SMNVEV (reference sequence). Trimming pared 7 bases from V and 6 bases from J, leaving 13 bases between. The CDR3 spans 12 residues.

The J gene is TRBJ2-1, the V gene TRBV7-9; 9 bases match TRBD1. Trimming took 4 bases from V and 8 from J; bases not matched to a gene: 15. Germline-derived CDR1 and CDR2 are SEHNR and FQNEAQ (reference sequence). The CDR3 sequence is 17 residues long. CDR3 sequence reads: CASSSRRQGVLEDEQFF. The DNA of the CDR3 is TGTGCCAGCAGCTCGCGTCGACAGGGGGTCTTAGAGGATGAGCAGTTCTTC. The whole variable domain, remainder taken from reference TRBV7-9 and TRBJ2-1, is DTGVSQNPRHKITKRGQNVTFRCDPISEHNRLYWYRQTLGQGPEFLTYFQNEAQLEKSRLLSDRFSAERPKGSFSTLEIQRTEQGDSAMYLCASSSRRQGVLEDEQFFGPGTRLTVL.

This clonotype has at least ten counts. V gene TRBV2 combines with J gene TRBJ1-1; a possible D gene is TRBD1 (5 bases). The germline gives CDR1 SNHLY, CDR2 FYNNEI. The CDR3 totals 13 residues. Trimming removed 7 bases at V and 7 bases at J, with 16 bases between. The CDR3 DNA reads TGTGCCAGCATAGGGATGGGGACCCTTGAAGCTTTCTTT. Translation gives CASIGMGTLEAFF. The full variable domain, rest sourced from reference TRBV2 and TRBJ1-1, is EPEVTQTPSHQVTQMGQEVILRCVPISNHLYFYWYRQILGQKVEFLVSFYNNEISEKSEIFDDQFSVERPDGSNFTLKIRSTKLEDSAMYFCASIGMGTLEAFFGQGTRLTVV.

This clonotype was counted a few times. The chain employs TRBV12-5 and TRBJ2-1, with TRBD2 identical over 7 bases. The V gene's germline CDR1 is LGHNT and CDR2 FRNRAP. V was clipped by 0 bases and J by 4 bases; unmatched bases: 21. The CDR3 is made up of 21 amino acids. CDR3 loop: CASGLVLGALSREYRYNEQFF. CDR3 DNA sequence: TGTGCTAGTGGTTTGGTACTTGGGGCTTTATCGCGGGAGTACCGTTACAATGAGCAGTTCTTC.

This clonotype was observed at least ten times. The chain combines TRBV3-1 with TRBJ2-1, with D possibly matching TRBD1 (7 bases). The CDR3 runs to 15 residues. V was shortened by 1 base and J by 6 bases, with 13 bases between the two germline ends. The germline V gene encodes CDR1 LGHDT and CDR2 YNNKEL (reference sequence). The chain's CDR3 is CASSQVQGGRNEQFF. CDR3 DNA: TGTGCCAGCAGCCAAGTTCAGGGGGGCCGCAATGAGCAGTTCTTC.

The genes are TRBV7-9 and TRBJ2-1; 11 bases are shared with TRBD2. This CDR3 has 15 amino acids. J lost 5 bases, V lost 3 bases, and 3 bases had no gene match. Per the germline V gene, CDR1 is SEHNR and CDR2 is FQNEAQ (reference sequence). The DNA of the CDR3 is TGTGCCAGCAGCTTCCTAGCGGGAGGTGACAATGAGCAGTTCTTC. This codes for CASSFLAGGDNEQFF.

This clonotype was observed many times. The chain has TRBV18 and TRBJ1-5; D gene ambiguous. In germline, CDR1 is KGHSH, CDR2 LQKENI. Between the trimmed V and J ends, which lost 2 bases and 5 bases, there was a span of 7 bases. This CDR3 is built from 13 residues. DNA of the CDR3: TGTGCCAGCTCACCAGGGGAATATCAGCCCCAGCATTTT. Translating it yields CASSPGEYQPQHF.

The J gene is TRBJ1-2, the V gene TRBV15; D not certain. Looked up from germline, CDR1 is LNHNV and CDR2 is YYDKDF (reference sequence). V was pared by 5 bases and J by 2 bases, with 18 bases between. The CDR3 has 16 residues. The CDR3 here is CATSPWLGQTNYGYTF. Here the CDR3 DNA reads TGTGCCACCAGCCCCTGGCTCGGGCAGACAAACTATGGCTACACCTTC.

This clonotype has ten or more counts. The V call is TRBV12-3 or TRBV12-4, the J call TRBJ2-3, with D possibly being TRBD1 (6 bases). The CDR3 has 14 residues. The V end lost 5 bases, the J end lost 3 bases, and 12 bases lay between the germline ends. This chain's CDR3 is CASSPWDTTDTQYF. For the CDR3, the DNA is TGTGCCAGCAGTCCTTGGGACACTACAGATACGCAGTATTTT.

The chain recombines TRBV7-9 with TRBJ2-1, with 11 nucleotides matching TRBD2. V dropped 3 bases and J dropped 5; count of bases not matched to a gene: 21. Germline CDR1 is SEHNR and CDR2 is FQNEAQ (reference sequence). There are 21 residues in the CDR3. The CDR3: CASSFISVGLAGGRLDNEQFF. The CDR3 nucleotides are TGTGCCAGCAGCTTCATCTCGGTCGGGCTAGCGGGAGGCCGATTGGACAATGAGCAGTTCTTC.

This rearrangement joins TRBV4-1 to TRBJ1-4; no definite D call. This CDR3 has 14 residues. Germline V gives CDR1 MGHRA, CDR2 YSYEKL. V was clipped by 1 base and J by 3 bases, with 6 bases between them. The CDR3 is CASSQAGSNEKLFF. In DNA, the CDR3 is TGCGCCAGCAGCCAAGCGGGGTCTAATGAAAAACTGTTTTTT.

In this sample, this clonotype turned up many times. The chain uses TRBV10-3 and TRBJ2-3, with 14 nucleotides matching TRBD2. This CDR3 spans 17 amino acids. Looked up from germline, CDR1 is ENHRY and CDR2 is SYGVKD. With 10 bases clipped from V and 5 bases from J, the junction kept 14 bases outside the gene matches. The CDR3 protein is CASRPGLAGERRDTQYF. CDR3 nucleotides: TGTGCCAGCCGGCCGGGACTAGCGGGAGAAAGAAGAGATACGCAGTATTTT.

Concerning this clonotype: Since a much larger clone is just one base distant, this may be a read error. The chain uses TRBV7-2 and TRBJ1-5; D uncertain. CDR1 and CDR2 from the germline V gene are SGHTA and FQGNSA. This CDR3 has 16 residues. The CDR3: CASSLEGKYSIQPQHF. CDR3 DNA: TGTGCCAGCAGCTTAGAAGGGAAGTATAGCATTCAGCCCCAGCATTTT.

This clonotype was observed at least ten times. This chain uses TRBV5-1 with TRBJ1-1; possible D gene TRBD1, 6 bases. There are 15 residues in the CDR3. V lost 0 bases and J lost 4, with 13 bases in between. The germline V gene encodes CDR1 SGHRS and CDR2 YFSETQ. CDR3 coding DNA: TGCGCCAGCAGCTTGGCCTTGGGGGGCGGCACTGAAGCTTTCTTT. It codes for CASSLALGGGTEAFF.

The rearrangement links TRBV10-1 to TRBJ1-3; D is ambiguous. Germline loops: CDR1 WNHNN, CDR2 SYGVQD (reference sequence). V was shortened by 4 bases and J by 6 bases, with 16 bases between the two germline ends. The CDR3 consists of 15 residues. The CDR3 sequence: CASSGPSDGENTIYF. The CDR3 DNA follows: TGCGCCAGCAGTGGGCCCTCGGACGGGGAAAACACCATATATTTT.